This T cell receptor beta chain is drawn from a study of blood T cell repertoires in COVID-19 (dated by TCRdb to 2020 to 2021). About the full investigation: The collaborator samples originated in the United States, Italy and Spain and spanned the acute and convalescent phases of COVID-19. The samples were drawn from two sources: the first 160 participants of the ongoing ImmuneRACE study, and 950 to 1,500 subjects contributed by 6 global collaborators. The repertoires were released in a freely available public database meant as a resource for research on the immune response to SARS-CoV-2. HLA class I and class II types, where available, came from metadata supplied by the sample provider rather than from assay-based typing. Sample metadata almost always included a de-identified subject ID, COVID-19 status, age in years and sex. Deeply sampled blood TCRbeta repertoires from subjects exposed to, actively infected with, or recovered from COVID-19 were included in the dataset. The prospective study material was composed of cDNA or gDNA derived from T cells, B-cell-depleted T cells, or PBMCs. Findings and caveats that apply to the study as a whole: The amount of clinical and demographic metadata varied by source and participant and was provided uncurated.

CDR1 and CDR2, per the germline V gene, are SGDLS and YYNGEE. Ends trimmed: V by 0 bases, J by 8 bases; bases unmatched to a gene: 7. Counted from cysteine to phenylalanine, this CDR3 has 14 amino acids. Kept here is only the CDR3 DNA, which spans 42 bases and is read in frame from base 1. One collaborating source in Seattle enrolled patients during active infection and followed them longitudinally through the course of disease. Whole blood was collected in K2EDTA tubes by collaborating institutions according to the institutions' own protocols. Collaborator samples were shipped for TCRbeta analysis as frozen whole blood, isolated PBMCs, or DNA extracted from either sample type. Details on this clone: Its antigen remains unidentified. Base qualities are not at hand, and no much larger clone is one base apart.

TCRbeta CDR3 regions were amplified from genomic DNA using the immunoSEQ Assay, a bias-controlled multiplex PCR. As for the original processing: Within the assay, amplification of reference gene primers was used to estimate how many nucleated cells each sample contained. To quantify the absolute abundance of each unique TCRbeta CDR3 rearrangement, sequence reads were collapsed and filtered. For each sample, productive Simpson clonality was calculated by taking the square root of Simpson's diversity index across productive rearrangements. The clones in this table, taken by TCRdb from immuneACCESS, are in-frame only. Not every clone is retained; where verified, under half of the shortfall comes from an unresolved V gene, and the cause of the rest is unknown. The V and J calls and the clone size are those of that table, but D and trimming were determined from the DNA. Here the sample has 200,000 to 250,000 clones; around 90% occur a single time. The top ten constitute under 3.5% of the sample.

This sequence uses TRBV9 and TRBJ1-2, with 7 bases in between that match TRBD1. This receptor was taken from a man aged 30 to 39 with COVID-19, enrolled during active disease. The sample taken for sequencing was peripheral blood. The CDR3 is CASSVGPQGVGYTF. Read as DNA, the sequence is TGTGCCAGCAGCGTAGGGCCCCAGGGGGTAGGCTACACCTTC. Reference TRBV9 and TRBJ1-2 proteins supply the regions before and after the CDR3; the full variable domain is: DSGVTQTPKHLITATGQRVTLRCSPRSGDLSVYWYQQSLDQGLQFLIQYYNGEERAKGNILERFSAQQFPDLHSELNLSSLELGDSALYFCASSVGPQGVGYTFGSGTRLTVV.